These T cell receptor beta chains were read from a single sample in a study of radiation and T cells in renal cell carcinoma. Data came from immunoSEQ multiplex PCR; TCRdb stores just in-frame clones and leaves some out. The profile shows 130,000 to 150,000 clones, 88% of them singletons. The specimen comprised blood, sampled from a patient whose treatment included radiotherapy and nephrectomy. The receptors shown here come from a woman aged 70-85 years with renal cell carcinoma. The CDR3 runs from the conserved cysteine through the conserved F or W. A D gene is named only where the DNA matches it firmly. A clone size is listed for some rows: how often the clone was seen (once, few, many), or a class if it is expanded.

clone_size j_call v_call d_call cdr3_nt cdr3_aa
NA TRBJ1-5 TRBV19 TRBD1 TGTGCCAGTAGCCCAACCGGGACAGGACTCCAGCCCCAGCATTTT CASSPTGTGLQPQHF
NA TRBJ2-2 TRBV6-1 NA TGTGCCAGCAGTCTAGGCACCGGGGAGCTGTTTTTT CASSLGTGELFF
NA TRBJ2-1 TRBV30 TRBD2 TGTGCCTGGAGTGTACGGGGAGTCACGCGGGGGGGCCTCAGTAATGAGCAGTTCTTC CAWSVRGVTRGGLSNEQFF
NA TRBJ1-2 TRBV30 TRBD1 TGTGCCTGGACCCCCTCAGGGGGCTATGGCTACACCTTC CAWTPSGGYGYTF
NA TRBJ2-5 TRBV28 NA TGTGCCAGCAGTAGTGTGTCAGGGGGGTTCGGTGAGACCCAGTACTTC CASSSVSGGFGETQYF
NA TRBJ2-5 TRBV10-3 TRBD2 TGTGCCATCAGTGAAGTAGCGGGGGTACAAGAGACCCAGTACTTC CAISEVAGVQETQYF
NA TRBJ1-1 TRBV18 NA TGTGCCAGCTTCCCCAGGGGTCAGGGGAACACTGAAGCTTTCTTT CASFPRGQGNTEAFF
NA TRBJ1-5 TRBV19 TRBD1 TGTGCCAGTAGTATAGGAGGGGGCGAGAATCAGCCCCAGCATTTT CASSIGGGENQPQHF
NA TRBJ2-1 TRBV2 NA TGTGCCAGCAGTGCCTATCAGAGGTTTGAGCAGTTCTTC CASSAYQRFEQFF
NA TRBJ2-2 TRBV5-6 NA TGTGCCAGCAGCCCCTGGGGGGCCGGGGAGCTGTTTTTT CASSPWGAGELFF
NA TRBJ1-5 TRBV2 NA TGTGCCAGCAGTGAGTCGGGAAATCAGCCCCAGCATTTT CASSESGNQPQHF
NA TRBJ1-2 TRBV5-6 NA TGTGCCAGCAGCTTTGGACAGCTGAACTATGGCTACACCTTC CASSFGQLNYGYTF
NA TRBJ1-2 TRBV4-3 NA TGCGCCAGCAGCCAAGAAAGTATTCCCAGAGGTGGCTACACCTTC CASSQESIPRGGYTF
NA TRBJ2-7 TRBV11-3 NA TGTGCCAGCAGCTTAGGTGGGGGCCCCTACGAGCAGTACTTC CASSLGGGPYEQYF
NA TRBJ2-7 TRBV25-1 TRBD1 TGTGCCAGCAGTTGGACAGGGGTCTCCTCCTACGAGCAGTACTTC CASSWTGVSSYEQYF
NA TRBJ2-7 TRBV6-1 TRBD1 TGTGCCAGCAGTCAAGCCGGGACAGGGTTGAACGAGCAGTACTTC CASSQAGTGLNEQYF
NA TRBJ2-5 TRBV6-6 TRBD2 TGTGCCAGCAGTTACCAGACTAGCGGGGGGGCAAAGACCCAGTACTTC CASSYQTSGGAKTQYF
NA TRBJ2-4 TRBV4-3 TRBD2 TGCGCCAGCAGCCAAGATGGGAGCGGGATTCTTAAAAACATTCAGTACTTC CASSQDGSGILKNIQYF
NA TRBJ2-1 TRBV7-2 NA TGTGCCAGCAGCTCGGGCAAGGGGTATGAGCAGTTCTTC CASSSGKGYEQFF
NA TRBJ2-1 TRBV7-2 NA TGTGCCAGCAGCTTACCGGCCTACAATGAGCAGTTCTTC CASSLPAYNEQFF
NA TRBJ2-7 TRBV9 NA TGTGCCAGCAGCGTAGCGAGTAGCACCTACGAGCAGTACTTC CASSVASSTYEQYF
NA TRBJ1-2 TRBV18 NA TGTGCCAGCTCACCCCCCAGCAGGGCAGGAGACGGCTACACCTTC CASSPPSRAGDGYTF
NA TRBJ1-5 TRBV30 NA TGTGCCTGGACGCCATGGGGGCTGAATCAGCCCCAGCATTTT CAWTPWGLNQPQHF
NA TRBJ2-1 TRBV28 NA TGTGCCAGCAGTCCCCCGAAGATCAATGAGCAGTTCTTC CASSPPKINEQFF
NA TRBJ1-1 TRBV2 NA TGTGCCAGCAGTGAAGGTTCGTCCGTTGGAGAGGCTTTCTTT CASSEGSSVGEAFF
once TRBJ1-1 TRBV9 TRBD1 TGTGCCAGCAGCAGACGACAGGGGGCGCCGGGTGACACTGAAGCTTTCTTT CASSRRQGAPGDTEAFF
NA TRBJ2-5 TRBV4-2 NA TGTGCCAGCAGCCAAGAGCTGGATTTCGGGACCCAGTACTTC CASSQELDFGTQYF
NA TRBJ2-5 TRBV5-4 NA TGTGCCAGCAGCTTTAGACAGTTAGAGACCCAGTACTTC CASSFRQLETQYF
NA TRBJ1-2 TRBV7-2 NA TGTGCCAGCACCAAGACCGTAACTAACTATGGCTACACCTTC CASTKTVTNYGYTF
NA TRBJ1-1 TRBV11-3 TRBD1 TGTGCCAGCAGCCCGAGGACAGGGTGGAACACTGAAGCTTTCTTT CASSPRTGWNTEAFF
NA TRBJ2-1 TRBV19 NA TGTGCCAGTAGTTTCTGGGGCGATGAGCAGTTCTTC CASSFWGDEQFF
few TRBJ1-6 TRBV6-5 NA TGTGCCAGCAGTTACTCTGGGGATGGCTCACCCCTCCACTTT CASSYSGDGSPLHF
NA TRBJ1-6 TRBV19 NA TGTGCCAGTACCTCCGGGACACCTAATTCACCCCTCCACTTT CASTSGTPNSPLHF
NA TRBJ1-2 TRBV4-3 NA TGCGCCAGCAGCCAAGTGCTTAGGGACCCCGTAAACTATGGCTACACCTTC CASSQVLRDPVNYGYTF
NA TRBJ1-4 TRBV18 NA TGTGCCAGCTCACCACGCGGGACTGAGAATGAAAAACTGTTTTTT CASSPRGTENEKLFF
NA TRBJ2-1 TRBV14 NA TGTGCCAGCAGCCAAGATAAAGCCCGGAAGTCCTACAATGAGCAGTTCTTC CASSQDKARKSYNEQFF
NA TRBJ1-1 TRBV28 NA TGTGCCAGCAGTTTATGGGGAGGGAACACTGAAGCTTTCTTT CASSLWGGNTEAFF